This T cell receptor beta chain was found in a study of blood T cells in healthy people across ages. Broader study findings: CMV status of donors was unknown, possibly confounding expanded clonotype changes. It was not possible, with unsorted PBMCs, to conclusively compare naive and antigen-experienced cells. Older age coincided with a roughly linear decline in TCR beta diversity per million T cells.

PCR was performed a second time for about 7 to 12 cycles using a sample-barcoded 5' primer and a J-beta primer mix. Through a template-switch adaptor with 12 random nucleotides, each cDNA molecule received a tag. TCRdb independently ran MiXCR on the 5' RACE reads; one entry per CDR3 protein. This table holds around 1.5 million distinct CDR3 sequences, about 32% found once. About this clonotype: Its antigen is undetermined.

Trimming removed 3 bases at V and 6 bases at J, with 11 bases between. This CDR3 has 13 amino acids. The V gene's germline CDR1 is DFQATT and CDR2 SNEGSKA (reference sequence). The receptor's source is a woman in her twenties or thirties in good health. The specimen was blood. V and J are TRBV20-1 and TRBJ1-4, with a tentative D call TRBD1 (5 bases). The CDR3 nucleotides are TGCAGTGCTAGGGGGCTAGAGGATGAAAAACTGTTTTTT. Encoded protein: CSARGLEDEKLFF.